Shown below are 16 T cell receptor beta chains from a single sample sequenced in a study of CD8 T cells in ankylosing spondylitis. TCRdb re-analysed the 5' RACE reads in MiXCR, keeping a single row per CDR3 protein. The table shows hundreds of thousands of distinct CDR3 sequences, with 8.6% occurring only once. The sample comprised blood, either unsorted or a sorted T cell fraction (not recorded which). The receptors were gathered from a male donor with ankylosing spondylitis or in good health (not recorded which).

This clonotype was counted many times. V gene TRBV7-6 combines with J gene TRBJ2-2, with 10 bases matching TRBD2. The CDR3 has 17 amino acids. CDR1 and CDR2 (germline): SGHVS, FNYEAQ. J was trimmed by 2 bases and V by 2 bases; bases with no gene match: 5. This chain's CDR3 is CASSLSSSGGNTGELFF. In nucleotides, the CDR3 is TGTGCCAGCAGCTTATCTTCTAGCGGGGGAAACACCGGGGAGCTGTTTTTT.

This clonotype has a count of ten or more. This sequence joins TRBV7-2 and TRBJ1-1; D may be TRBD1 (5 bases). The germline gives CDR1 SGHTA, CDR2 FQGNSA. Trimming cost V 5 bases and J 5 bases, with 15 bases left between them. CDR3 length: 14 residues. The CDR3: CASSPSQTVTEAFF. DNA for the CDR3: TGTGCCAGCAGCCCTTCCCAGACAGTTACTGAAGCTTTCTTT.

The sample holds many counts of this clonotype. The rearrangement joins TRBV20-1 to TRBJ2-2; D gene uncertain. Germline V gene lookup returns CDR1 DFQATT and CDR2 SNEGSKA (reference sequence). This CDR3 is 14 amino acids long. V was pared by 2 bases and J by 0 bases, with 7 bases between. CDR3 amino acids: CSARRAANTGELFF. As DNA, the CDR3 is TGCAGTGCTAGAAGGGCAGCGAACACCGGGGAGCTGTTTTTT.

V and J are TRBV20-1 and TRBJ2-7; D is tentatively TRBD1 or TRBD2 (5 bases each). V was cut by 5 bases and J by 6 bases, with 23 bases left in between. The CDR3 consists of 15 residues. The germline CDR1 and CDR2 sequences are DFQATT and SNEGSKA (reference sequence). The CDR3 loop reads CSARGQGQGQGEQYF. In DNA, the CDR3 is TGCAGTGCTCGGGGTCAGGGCCAGGGTCAAGGCGAGCAGTACTTC.

This sequence joins TRBV7-9 and TRBJ2-2, with a possible D match to TRBD2 (6 bases). Trimming stripped 4 bases from V and 0 bases from J, with 9 bases between. The CDR3 runs 15 residues. CDR1 is SEHNR, CDR2 FQNEAQ, per germline (reference sequence). This CDR3 reads CASSSGDPNTGELFF. CDR3 nucleotides: TGTGCCAGCAGCTCGGGGGACCCGAACACCGGGGAGCTGTTTTTT.

This clonotype was counted many times. This chain uses TRBV10-3 with TRBJ2-5; 9 nucleotides line up with TRBD1. J was trimmed by 5 bases and V by 4 bases; bases with no gene match: 11. Germline values: CDR1 ENHRY, CDR2 SYGVKD. CDR3 length: 16 amino acids. The CDR3 sequence is CAISGAGTGLSETQYF. CDR3 DNA: TGTGCCATCAGTGGGGCCGGGACAGGGCTTTCGGAGACCCAGTACTTC.

Many counts were recorded for this clonotype. The chain is built from TRBV11-1 and TRBJ2-1; TRBD1 matches at 11 bases. The germline CDR1 and CDR2 sequences are SGHAT and FQDESV (reference sequence). CDR3 length: 16 residues. V lost 0 bases and J lost 7; bases outside the gene matches: 5. This chain's CDR3 is CASSLARDRGWNEQFF. DNA for the CDR3: TGTGCCAGCAGCTTAGCCCGGGACAGGGGGTGGAATGAGCAGTTCTTC.

The sample holds many counts of this clonotype. The chain combines TRBV11-3 with TRBJ2-5, with D maybe TRBD1 (5 bases). This CDR3 spans 14 amino acids. Germline V gene sequence: CDR1 SGHNT, CDR2 YENEEA. V lost 4 bases and J 5 bases, leaving 14 bases between the germline ends. Here the CDR3 DNA reads TGTGCCAGCAGCTCGGTCCAGGGTCGGGAGACCCAGTACTTC. This translates into CASSSVQGRETQYF.

This clonotype was seen at least ten times. The rearrangement joins TRBV12-3 or TRBV12-4 to TRBJ2-1; a weak D match, TRBD2 (7 bases). Trimming pared 2 bases from V and 7 bases from J, leaving 15 bases between. The CDR3 totals 15 residues. The CDR3 bases are TGTGCCAGCAGTTTAATCCGGGGGGCAGGGAATGAGCAGTTCTTC. Encoded protein: CASSLIRGAGNEQFF.

A note on this clonotype: A read error may explain this, as a much larger clone is one base away. J is TRBJ2-7 and V is TRBV29-1, with 9 bases lining up with TRBD2. This CDR3 is 15 amino acids long. CDR1 and CDR2 from the germline V gene are SQVTM and ANQGSEA. The CDR3 reads CSVELSTSGSYEQCF. The CDR3 region has the DNA TGCAGCGTTGAGCTTTCTACTAGCGGGTCCTACGAGCAGTGCTTC.

This clonotype was seen at least ten times. The rearrangement links TRBV27 to TRBJ1-2, with unresolved D. Trimming took off 6 bases at V and 3 bases at J, with 11 bases between the two ends. Per the germline V gene, CDR1 is MNHEY and CDR2 is SMNVEV (reference sequence). This CDR3 is built from 13 residues. The DNA of the CDR3 is TGTGCCAGCAGACCTACAGACCACTATGGCTACACCTTC. Encoded protein: CASRPTDHYGYTF.

This clonotype occurred many times. CDR3 sequence: CSARSSRGLDTEAFF. CDR3 sequence (DNA): TGCAGTGCTAGAAGCTCCAGGGGGCTAGACACTGAAGCTTTCTTT. This chain uses TRBV20-1 with TRBJ1-1; 8 nucleotides line up with TRBD1. Looked up from germline, CDR1 is DFQATT and CDR2 is SNEGSKA (reference sequence). This CDR3 spans 15 amino acids. V shed 2 bases and J 3 bases; nucleotides not matched to a gene: 8.

In this sample, this clonotype turned up a few times. V is TRBV5-1 and J is TRBJ2-2; 8 bases are shared with TRBD1. Trimming removed 4 bases from V and 0 bases from J; junction bases left unmatched: 2. The CDR3 covers 15 residues. CDR1 is SGHRS, CDR2 YFSETQ, per germline. The CDR3 coding sequence is TGCGCCAGCAGCCCAGGGGGCGCGAACACCGGGGAGCTGTTTTTT. The encoded protein is CASSPGGANTGELFF. Full variable domain (missing parts from reference TRBV5-1 and TRBJ2-2): KAGVTQTPRYLIKTRGQQVTLSCSPISGHRSVSWYQQTPGQGLQFLFEYFSETQRNKGNFPGRFSGRQFSNSRSEMNVSTLELGDSALYLCASSPGGANTGELFFGEGSRLTVL.

V usage is TRBV11-2 and J usage is TRBJ2-3; D ambiguous. The CDR3 is 13 amino acids. V was pared by 5 bases and J by 0 bases, with 6 bases between. Germline CDR1 and CDR2: SGHAT and FQNNGV. The CDR3 loop reads CASSKPSTDTQYF. As DNA, the CDR3 is TGTGCCAGCAGCAAACCTAGCACAGATACGCAGTATTTT.

In its sample, this clonotype was seen many times. The CDR3 bases are TGTGCCAGTAGTATAGATTCCCCGGGTGGCGGGGGACGCGCTGAAGCTTTCTTT. Encoded protein: CASSIDSPGGGGRAEAFF. The chain recombines TRBV19 with TRBJ1-1; D is possibly TRBD1 (5 bases). The CDR3 totals 18 residues. The germline V gene has CDR1 LNHDA and CDR2 SQIVND (reference sequence). V lost 0 bases to trimming and J lost 6 bases, with 23 bases between them.

This clonotype appeared many times. This chain connects TRBV20-1 to TRBJ2-1; TRBD1 agrees at 7 bases. CDR3 length: 15 amino acids. Germline V lookup: CDR1 DFQATT, CDR2 SNEGSKA (reference sequence). V shed 3 bases, J shed 0 bases, and the junction held 5 bases outside the gene matches. The CDR3 region has the DNA TGCAGTGCTAGGAACGACAGGGTCTCCTACAATGAGCAGTTCTTC. Protein: CSARNDRVSYNEQFF.